This T cell receptor (beta chain) was documented in a study of neoadjuvant anti-PD-1 for oral cavity cancer. About the research overall: Patients without progression got a fourth dose around day 43.

The trim removed 4 bases at V and 7 bases at J, leaving 6 bases unmatched. Per germline, CDR1 SEHNR and CDR2 FQNEAQ (reference sequence). CDR3 length: 14 residues. Time point denoted: after neoadjuvant nivolumab, at surgical resection. These newly diagnosed stage II-IVA oral cavity squamous cell carcinoma patients had no prior systemic or radiation treatment. PBMCs were not maintained or expanded in culture before analysis. This clone was picked up one time. Only in-frame clones appear in the TCRdb table, and some are missing; sequencing was by immunoSEQ multiplex PCR. The table includes 14,000 or so clones, approximately 73% detected once.

The sequenced sample was PBMCs, obtained after nivolumab (anti-PD-1) treatment. This receptor was obtained from a person aged 40 to 85 with oral cavity squamous cell carcinoma. The chain carries TRBV7-9 and TRBJ1-5; 8 bases agree with TRBD1. CDR3 sequence (DNA): TGTGCCAGCAGCTACGGACAGGGAGGGCAGCCCCAGCATTTT. It codes for CASSYGQGGQPQHF.